This T cell receptor (beta chain) was recorded in a study of a mutant IDH1 vaccine in newly diagnosed glioma (dated by TCRdb to 2020 to 2022). Study-level background: Patients were given eight vaccinations, in weeks 1, 3, 5, 7, 11, 15, 19 and 23, which matched visits V03 through V10. Of the roughly 34 treated patients, approximately 62% were male and about 40% were female, and a mean age of approximately 40 years was recorded. In the chemotherapy-containing groups, vaccination started alongside temozolomide cycles, whereas in patients who had radiotherapy alone it started 4-6 weeks after radiotherapy. Before enrollment, most patients had been given radiochemotherapy with temozolomide as standard therapy, while the rest had received either radiotherapy alone or temozolomide alone. Longitudinal TCRB deep sequencing was performed for about two dozen treated patients wherever samples were available for exploratory analyses. Peripheral blood was collected at six visits: V03 (baseline), V05, V07, V10, V12 and V13. Overall study outcomes, separate from this receptor: The authors noted that analyses of patient blood samples could not be reproduced because of sample limitations. Immune responses induced by the vaccine were seen in 90% to 95% of patients across multiple MHC alleles. No apparent relationship was observed between pseudoprogression and alterations in the top peripheral T cell clonotypes detected by TCRB sequencing. Selection of PBMC samples for TCRB deep sequencing was based on availability.

The time point label for this specimen denotes: week 23, last vaccination. Each vaccine dose, consisting of 300 ug of a 20-mer mutant IDH1 peptide in Montanide, was administered subcutaneously with topical imiquimod. The donors had newly diagnosed IDH1-mutant astrocytomas of WHO grade 3 or 4 that showed loss of nuclear ATRX. The samples were drawn from NOA16, a multicentre, single-arm, open-label phase I trial in Germany that tested a mutant IDH1 peptide vaccine in humans for the first time. The DNeasy Blood and Tissue Kit was used to extract genomic DNA from EDTA blood for TCRB sequencing. The library was generated by the immunoSEQ multiplex PCR assay. Rearranged TCR beta chain sequences were amplified using the hsTCRB Kit according to the manufacturer's protocol. An Illumina MiSeq was used to sequence the TCRB libraries. From the authors' description of their analysis: Demultiplexing, trimming and gene mapping were performed with the kit vendor's proprietary platform. Drawn from immuneACCESS, this table holds only the in-frame rearrangements with V and J called that TCRdb kept. Clones are partly lost; checked studies trace under half to an unresolved V gene and leave the rest unexplained. That table is the source of V, J and clone size, and D and trimming were worked out from the DNA. This sample has roughly 43,000 clones in its table, and around 74% of those were observed once. Together, the top ten hold about 4.9% of the sample.

As concerns this clone: This receptor's antigen is unknown. No much larger clone exists at a distance of one base, and base qualities are not known.

The CDR3 contains 14 residues, cysteine and phenylalanine counted. Solely the CDR3 DNA is kept, with 42 bases framed from the first base. The germline V and J ends show losses of 0 bases and 5 bases respectively, and no gene match explains 4 bases of the junction. From the germline V gene (reference sequence), CDR1 is SGHKS and CDR2 is YYEKEE. The source is a man in his forties or fifties with glioma. The V gene is TRBV5-5 and the J gene is TRBJ1-1; 7 central nucleotides agree with TRBD1. The sequencing used PBMCs, collected from a glioma patient whose treatment included an IDH1 peptide vaccine. Read as DNA, the sequence is TGTGCCAGCAGCTTGGTTGGCAGGGGGACTGAAGCTTTCTTT. Translated, it gives CASSLVGRGTEAFF.